A selection of T cell receptor beta chains follows, all from one sample in a study of cytomegalovirus exposure and HLA in healthy donors. Produced via immunoSEQ multiplex PCR; TCRdb's table is partial and in-frame only. The sample carries 110,000 to 150,000 clones, 75% to 85% recorded once. The specimen was PBMCs. These receptors were collected from a woman aged 18 to 35 in good health and CMV-seropositive. CDR3s include the opening cysteine and the closing phenylalanine or tryptophan. The order of the fields is CDR3 DNA, CDR3 protein, clone size, D gene, V gene, J gene. A D gene is named only where the DNA matches it firmly. A clone size is listed for some rows: how often the clone was seen (once, few, many), or a class if it is expanded.

CDR3 DNA: TGCAGCGTTGTACAGGGAAATGGCTACACCTTC
CDR3 protein: CSVVQGNGYTF
clone size: .
D gene: .
V gene: TRBV29-1
J gene: TRBJ1-2

CDR3 DNA: TGTGCCAGCTGTGTGGGGGCTTACAATACTGAAGCTTTCTTT
CDR3 protein: CASCVGAYNTEAFF
clone size: .
D gene: .
V gene: TRBV5-6
J gene: TRBJ1-1

CDR3 DNA: TGTGCCAGCAGAGAAGCCGGACAGGGCCGCTACGAGCAGTACTTC
CDR3 protein: CASREAGQGRYEQYF
clone size: .
D gene: TRBD1
V gene: TRBV6-1
J gene: TRBJ2-7

CDR3 DNA: TGTGCCAGCAAACAGGGACAGTTCGTTAGCAATGAGCAGTTCTTC
CDR3 protein: CASKQGQFVSNEQFF
clone size: .
D gene: TRBD1
V gene: TRBV2
J gene: TRBJ2-1

CDR3 DNA: TGTGCCAGCAGTGAAAGCAGGGTAGCCAAAAACATTCAGTACTTC
CDR3 protein: CASSESRVAKNIQYF
clone size: .
D gene: .
V gene: TRBV2
J gene: TRBJ2-4

CDR3 DNA: TGTGCCAGCAGCAACGGTCAGGGGGATGTCGAGCAGTACTTC
CDR3 protein: CASSNGQGDVEQYF
clone size: few
D gene: TRBD1
V gene: TRBV2
J gene: TRBJ2-7

CDR3 DNA: TGTGCCAGCAGTCCGGACAGGGCTTTAGACCAGTACTTC
CDR3 protein: CASSPDRALDQYF
clone size: few
D gene: TRBD1
V gene: TRBV6-5
J gene: TRBJ2-5

CDR3 DNA: TGTGCCATCGGATTATCGGGGACCCAGTACTTC
CDR3 protein: CAIGLSGTQYF
clone size: .
D gene: .
V gene: TRBV10-3
J gene: TRBJ2-5

CDR3 DNA: TGCGCCAGCAGCCAATTCGCGGGGGGGCCCGGCACCGGGGAGCTGTTTTTT
CDR3 protein: CASSQFAGGPGTGELFF
clone size: once
D gene: TRBD2
V gene: TRBV4-1
J gene: TRBJ2-2

CDR3 DNA: TGTGCCAGCAGCCCTAGGACTACGGTCTACAATGAGCAGTTCTTC
CDR3 protein: CASSPRTTVYNEQFF
clone size: .
D gene: .
V gene: TRBV6-4
J gene: TRBJ2-1